This TCR beta chain was captured by sequencing in a study of vaccination and CD4 T cells after COVID-19. On the study more broadly: Cells were stimulated with overlapping spike peptide pools from SARS-CoV-2, HCoV-NL63, HCoV-OC43 and HCoV-229E.

V gave up 3 bases and J gave up 12 bases, with 11 bases separating them. The CDR3 sequence is 11 residues long. Per germline, CDR1 LNHDA and CDR2 SQIVND (reference sequence). Whole-study results and caveats: This study had few convalescent patients and no early post-infection samples.

As for this clonotype: The target antigen is unknown.

Treatment noted: approximately 9-day PBMC culture with coronavirus spike peptide pools or control peptides (ViraFEST assay). Sequenced with the Oncomine TCR Beta short-read assay was DNA taken from cultured CD4+ T cells. Using the QIAamp micro DNA kit, genomic DNA was extracted from the CD4+ T cells that had been cultured. TCRdb analysed the PCR reads with MiXCR anew, one entry per CDR3 protein. The data show about 12,000 distinct CDR3 sequences, 35% to 45% seen once. The sample was cultured CD4+ T cells from blood. The receptor's source is a human donor with COVID-19. The chain recombines TRBV19 with TRBJ1-1, with TRBD1 as a possible D gene (5 bases). The CDR3 is CASSIGGETFF. The CDR3 region has the DNA TGTGCCAGTAGTATTGGAGGGGAAACTTTCTTT.